The next 12 T cell receptor beta chains were all read from a single sample in a study of regulatory T cells in long-lasting Graves disease. Time point: newly diagnosed GD, antithyroid drugs for less than 3 months. The TCR library was made from RNA that had been extracted from PBMCs in TRIzol. Combining iRepertoire HTBI primers with Arm-PCR of CDR3 regions, the authors built TCR beta libraries. TCRdb reprocessed the multiplex PCR reads via MiXCR and lists one record per CDR3 protein. The table shows a few hundred thousand distinct CDR3 sequences, with roughly a sixth occurring only once. Separately, the same data were catalogued under a study of T cells in Graves' hyperthyroidism and ophthalmopathy.

The starting material was peripheral blood mononuclear cells (PBMCs), obtained at new diagnosis, from a patient treated with antithyroid drugs. The source of these receptors is a man aged 35 to 55 with Graves disease.

As regards this clonotype: A much larger clone differs from this one at a single base, so this may be a read error. The V gene is TRBV20-1, the J gene TRBJ2-5; 11 nucleotides agree with TRBD2. Germline CDR1 and CDR2: DFQATT and SNEGSKA (reference sequence). The CDR3 has 15 residues. V lost 5 bases to trimming and J lost 5 bases; unmatched junction nucleotides: 10. The CDR3 sequence: CSAGGTSGTRETQYF. DNA of the CDR3: TGCAGTGCTGGAGGGACTAGCGGAACCCGGGAGACCCAGTACTTC.

V is TRBV24-1 and J is TRBJ1-2, with 7 bases identical to TRBD1. Germline V gene data show CDR1 as KGHDR and CDR2 as SFDVKD. The J segment lost 5 bases and the V segment lost 3 bases, leaving 8 bases of the junction unmatched. This CDR3 has 15 residues. CDR3 DNA sequence: TGTGCCACCAGTGATCACACACCGGGACAGTATGGCTACACCTTC. Protein sequence: CATSDHTPGQYGYTF.

This clonotype was recorded many times. The rearrangement joins TRBV11-2 to TRBJ2-1; 11 bases are a match to TRBD2. The V gene's germline CDR1 is SGHAT and CDR2 FQNNGV. V lost 6 bases to trimming and J lost 10 bases; unmatched junction nucleotides: 14. CDR3 length: 16 amino acids. The CDR3 DNA sequence: TGTGCCAGCAGTATTAGAAGTGGGCTAGCGGGGGGAGAGCAGTTCTTC. Its translation is CASSIRSGLAGGEQFF.

This clonotype occurred many times. This rearrangement joins TRBV12-3 or TRBV12-4 to TRBJ2-7, with a tentative D call TRBD1 (6 bases). The ends were cut back, 0 bases at V and 7 bases at J, with 19 bases in the middle. This CDR3 comprises 16 residues. CDR3 region: CASSLAGRQDLSEQYF. The CDR3 nucleotides are TGTGCCAGCAGTTTAGCGGGGAGACAGGATCTGTCTGAGCAGTACTTC.

This clonotype was picked up a small number of times. The chain recombines TRBV19 with TRBJ2-1, with D perhaps matching TRBD1 (6 bases). The CDR3 is 16 amino acids. Per the germline V gene, CDR1 is LNHDA and CDR2 is SQIVND (reference sequence). V lost 3 bases to trimming and J lost 0 bases, with 12 bases between them. Here the CDR3 DNA reads TGTGCCAGTAGTATGGACAGCGGAAGCTCCTACAATGAGCAGTTCTTC. It specifies CASSMDSGSSYNEQFF.

This clonotype has only a few counts. This chain joins TRBV20-1 and TRBJ1-5; 7 bases are shared with TRBD1. The CDR3 totals 12 residues. CDR1 is DFQATT and CDR2 is SNEGSKA in the germline V gene (reference sequence). After removal of 7 bases from V and 6 bases from J, the junction contained 6 bases not matched to a gene. CDR3 DNA: TGCAGTGGAGACAGGGAGGGTCAGCCCCAGCATTTT. It is translated as CSGDREGQPQHF.

In this sample, this clonotype turned up a few times. The chain links TRBV20-1 to TRBJ1-4, with D hard to call. The CDR3 sequence is 11 residues long. V was clipped by 6 bases and J by 5 bases, with 7 bases between them. The germline CDR1 and CDR2 sequences are DFQATT and SNEGSKA (reference sequence). The CDR3 bases are TGCAGTGCAGCTAGGAATGAAAAACTGTTTTTT. The encoded protein is CSAARNEKLFF.

This clonotype was detected a few times. This chain joins TRBV15 and TRBJ1-2; the D is unclear. Germline CDR1 and CDR2: LNHNV and YYDKDF (reference sequence). Trimming shortened V by 0 bases and J by 8 bases, and 7 bases separated the two germline ends. The CDR3 has 12 amino acids. CDR3 amino acids: CATSRDQGGYTF. In nucleotides, the CDR3 is TGTGCCACCAGCAGAGATCAAGGGGGCTACACCTTC.

This clonotype was counted at least ten times. The chain uses TRBV25-1 and TRBJ2-3; the D gene is possibly TRBD2 (6 bases). V gave up 10 bases and J gave up 6 bases, with 23 bases separating them. From germline, CDR1 is MGHDK and CDR2 SYGVNS. The CDR3 contains 15 residues. The CDR3 reads CATSAPGVSPDTQYF. In DNA, the CDR3 is TGTGCCACATCGGCCCCGGGGGTCTCCCCCGATACGCAGTATTTT.

As concerns this clonotype: Germline is not matched at one junction end, which may reflect a read error. The V call is TRBV5-1, the J call TRBJ2-1; TRBD1 aligns across 7 bases. This CDR3 has 17 residues. Germline V gene sequence: CDR1 SGHRS, CDR2 YFSETQ. CDR3 in amino acids: CASSHRSGQDFYNEQFF. In DNA form, the CDR3 reads TGTGCCAGCAGCCATAGATCAGGACAGGATTTTTACAATGAGCAGTTCTTC.

Here the CDR3 reads CASSFLDWGTGELFF. CDR3 nucleotides: TGTGCCAGCAGCTTTCTAGATTGGGGCACCGGGGAGCTGTTTTTT. The chain uses TRBV7-9 and TRBJ2-2; D is undetermined. The CDR3 extends over 15 amino acids. Germline V CDR1 and CDR2: SEHNR, FQNEAQ (reference sequence). V gave up 3 bases and J gave up 4 bases, with 12 bases separating them.

This clonotype was counted between two and nine times. The chain employs TRBV2 and TRBJ1-1; perhaps TRBD1 as D (5 bases). This CDR3 region has 14 residues. Trimming pared 2 bases from V and 7 bases from J, leaving 14 bases between. The V gene's germline CDR1 is SNHLY and CDR2 FYNNEI. The CDR3 nucleotides read TGTGCCAGCAGTGAAAGGGCAGGGCGGAATGAAGCTTTCTTT. This codes for CASSERAGRNEAFF.